Given below is one T cell receptor (beta chain) in context. Antigen unknown. Authors' methods: With immunoSEQ giving junction-only sequences and no quality scores, filtering differed. Some clones are missing from TCRdb's copy, which holds only in-frame ones; the method was immunoSEQ multiplex PCR. The V and J calls and clone size were taken over from that table, and D and trimming were inferred from the DNA. Here the sample spans about 180,000 clones, roughly 91% being singletons. This specimen comes from a study of shared clonotypes between healthy human individuals. Study background: The plates for each donor numbered three CD4 naive, three CD4 memory, two CD8 naive and one CD8 memory.

Study-level points and caveats: The naive CD4 repertoires of a few donors were compared, and around 5% of clonotypes were shared.

The source is a woman aged 30 to 39 in good health. The source material was naive CD4+ T cells sorted from blood. Subset indicated: CD45RA+ positively selected.

The CDR3 nucleotides read TGTGCCATCAGCGCAGGGAGCCATAGCAATCAGCCCCAGCATTTT. Residues: CAISAGSHSNQPQHF. The V and J genes are TRBV10-3 and TRBJ1-5; TRBD1 is a possible D gene (5 bases). The CDR3 loop spans 15 amino acids. The germline V gene has CDR1 ENHRY and CDR2 SYGVKD. Trimming removed 6 bases from V and 0 bases from J, with 12 bases in between.